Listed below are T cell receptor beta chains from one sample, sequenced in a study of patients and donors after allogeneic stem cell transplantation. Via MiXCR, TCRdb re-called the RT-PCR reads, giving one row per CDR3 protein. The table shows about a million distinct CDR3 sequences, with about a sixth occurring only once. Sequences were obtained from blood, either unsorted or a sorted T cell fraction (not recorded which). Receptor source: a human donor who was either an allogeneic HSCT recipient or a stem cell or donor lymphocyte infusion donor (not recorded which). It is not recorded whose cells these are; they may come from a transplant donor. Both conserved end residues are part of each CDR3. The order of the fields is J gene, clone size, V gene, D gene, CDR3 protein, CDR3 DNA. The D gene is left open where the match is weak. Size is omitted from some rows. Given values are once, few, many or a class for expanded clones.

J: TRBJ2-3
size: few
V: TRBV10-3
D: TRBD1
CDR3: CATQGQGTDTQYF
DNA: TGTGCCACCCAGGGACAGGGAACAGATACGCAGTATTTT

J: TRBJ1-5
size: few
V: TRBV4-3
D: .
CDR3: CASSVGLNSNQPQHF
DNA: TGCGCCAGCAGCGTGGGACTTAATAGCAATCAGCCCCAGCATTTT

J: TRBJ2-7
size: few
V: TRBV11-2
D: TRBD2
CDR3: CASSLPLPGLRYEQYF
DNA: TGTGCCAGCAGCTTACCTCTCCCGGGACTAAGATACGAGCAGTACTTC

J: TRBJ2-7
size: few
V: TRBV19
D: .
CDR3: CASKDNYEQYF
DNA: TGTGCCAGTAAGGACAACTACGAGCAGTACTTC

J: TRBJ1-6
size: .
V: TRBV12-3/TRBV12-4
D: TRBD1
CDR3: CASSKGQGTAYNSPLHF
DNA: TGTGCCAGCAGTAAAGGACAGGGGACCGCCTATAATTCACCCCTCCACTTT

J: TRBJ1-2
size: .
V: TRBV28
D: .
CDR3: CASSLKRDYGYTF
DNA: TGTGCCAGCAGTTTAAAGAGGGACTATGGCTACACCTTC

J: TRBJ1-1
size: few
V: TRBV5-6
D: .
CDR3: CASSLDLGGRRTEAFF
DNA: TGTGCCAGCAGCTTGGACCTTGGCGGCCGGAGGACTGAAGCTTTCTTT

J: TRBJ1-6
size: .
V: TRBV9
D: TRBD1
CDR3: CASRQGDSSPLHF
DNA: TGTGCCAGCAGACAGGGGGATAGTTCACCCCTCCACTTT

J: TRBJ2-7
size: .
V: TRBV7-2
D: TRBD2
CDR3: CASSLVLAGGGYEQYF
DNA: TGTGCCAGCAGCTTAGTACTAGCGGGGGGAGGCTACGAGCAGTACTTC

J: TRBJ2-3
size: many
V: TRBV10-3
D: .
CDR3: CAISETNHADTQYF
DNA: TGTGCCATCAGTGAGACCAACCACGCAGATACGCAGTATTTT